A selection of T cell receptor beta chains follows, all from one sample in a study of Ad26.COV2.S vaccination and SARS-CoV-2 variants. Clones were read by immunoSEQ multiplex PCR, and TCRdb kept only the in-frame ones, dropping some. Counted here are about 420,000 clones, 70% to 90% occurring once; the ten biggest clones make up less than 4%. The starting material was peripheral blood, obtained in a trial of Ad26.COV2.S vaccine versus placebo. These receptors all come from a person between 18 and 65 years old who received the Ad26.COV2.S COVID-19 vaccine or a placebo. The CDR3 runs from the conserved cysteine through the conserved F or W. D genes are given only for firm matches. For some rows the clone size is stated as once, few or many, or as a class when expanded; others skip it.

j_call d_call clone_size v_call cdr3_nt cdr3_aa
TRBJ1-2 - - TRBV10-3 TGTGCCATCAGTGACGCAGTCGGGTTAGCTAACTATGGCTACACCTTC CAISDAVGLANYGYTF
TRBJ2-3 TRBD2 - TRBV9 TGTGCCAGCAGCGTACCCTCAGACCGGGGGGGCCGAGATACGCAGTATTTT CASSVPSDRGGRDTQYF
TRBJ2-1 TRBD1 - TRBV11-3 TGTGCCAGCAGCGCGGACAGGGGAGCCTACAATGAGCAGTTCTTC CASSADRGAYNEQFF
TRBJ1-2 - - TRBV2 TGTGCCAAAGGGGGGTCCACGGGGAACTATGGCTACACCTTC CAKGGSTGNYGYTF
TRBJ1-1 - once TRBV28 TGTGCCAGCAGTTTACGACTTTCCGGGCAGATGAACACTGAAGCTTTCTTT CASSLRLSGQMNTEAFF
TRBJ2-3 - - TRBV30 TGTGCCTGGACTTTGCGTCGGAGCACAGATACGCAGTATTTT CAWTLRRSTDTQYF
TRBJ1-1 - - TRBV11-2 TGTGCCAGCAGCCGATGGGACGGGGTTACCACTGAAGCTTTCTTT CASSRWDGVTTEAFF
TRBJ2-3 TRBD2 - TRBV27 TGTGCCAGCACTCTAGCGGGGGGGAGAGATACGCAGTATTTT CASTLAGGRDTQYF
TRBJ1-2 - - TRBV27 TGTGCCAGCAGTTTAGGGGCACGTTATGGCTACACCTTC CASSLGARYGYTF
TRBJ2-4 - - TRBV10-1 TGCGCCAGCAGTGATCCGGGTTTCAAAAACATTCAGTACTTC CASSDPGFKNIQYF
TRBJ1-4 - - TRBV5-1 TGCGCCAGCGGACGGTACGATAATGAAAAACTGTTTTTT CASGRYDNEKLFF
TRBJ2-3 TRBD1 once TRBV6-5 TGTGCCAGCAGTACAGGGGGTACAGATACGCAGTATTTT CASSTGGTDTQYF
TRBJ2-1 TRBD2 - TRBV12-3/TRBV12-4 TGTGCCAGCAGTTTAGGGCTAGCGGGACAGTTCTTC CASSLGLAGQFF
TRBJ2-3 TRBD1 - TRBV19 TGTGCCTGTTCGGACAGGGGAAGCACAGATACGCAGTATTTT CACSDRGSTDTQYF
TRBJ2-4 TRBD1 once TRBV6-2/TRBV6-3 TGTGCCAGCAGTAAGAGACAGGGGGAGGAGTACTTC CASSKRQGEEYF
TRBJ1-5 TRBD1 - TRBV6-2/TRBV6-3 TGTGCCAGCAGTACAGGGGGCAATCAGCCCCAGCATTTT CASSTGGNQPQHF
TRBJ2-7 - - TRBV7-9 TGTGCCAGCAGCCCCAGTCAGGGTTGGGAGCAGTACTTC CASSPSQGWEQYF
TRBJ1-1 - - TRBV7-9 TGTGCCAGCAGCTTGGGCCTAGGGAAGAACACTGAAGCTTTCTTT CASSLGLGKNTEAFF
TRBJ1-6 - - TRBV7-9 TGTGCCAGCAGACCAGGGAGCTCCTATAATTCACCCCTCCACTTT CASRPGSSYNSPLHF
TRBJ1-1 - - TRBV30 TGTGCCTGGAGTTACCGGGACGGACGATTTGAAGCTTTCTTT CAWSYRDGRFEAFF
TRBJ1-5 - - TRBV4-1 TGCGCCAGCAGCCAAGATGGGGGGATCGGCAATCAGCCCCAGCATTTT CASSQDGGIGNQPQHF
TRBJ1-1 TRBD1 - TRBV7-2 TGTGCCAGCAGCATAGACAGGGGCACTGAAGCTTTCTTT CASSIDRGTEAFF
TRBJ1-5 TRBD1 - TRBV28 TGTGCCAGCAGTACCAGCCGGGACAGGGTGTTTAGCTCTCAGCCCCAGCATTTT CASSTSRDRVFSSQPQHF
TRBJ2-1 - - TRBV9 TGTGCCAGCAGCGTAGGTTCGGGGGCCTACAATGAGCAGTTCTTC CASSVGSGAYNEQFF
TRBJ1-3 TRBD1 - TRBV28 TGTGCCAGCAGTCGTAGACAGGGGTTAAACACCATATATTTT CASSRRQGLNTIYF
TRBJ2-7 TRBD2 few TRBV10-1 TGCGCCAGCAGTGAAACTAGCGGGGGGATACAGTACTTC CASSETSGGIQYF
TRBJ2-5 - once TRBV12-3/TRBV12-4 TGTGCCAGCCGAGGGGAACAAGAGACCCAGTACTTC CASRGEQETQYF
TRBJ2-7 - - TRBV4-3 TGCGCCAGCAGCCAATCTCAAGATACCTACGAGCAGTACTTC CASSQSQDTYEQYF
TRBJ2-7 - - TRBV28 TGTGCCAGCCCCCCCAGTAGGGGCCGCTCCTACGAGCAGTACTTC CASPPSRGRSYEQYF
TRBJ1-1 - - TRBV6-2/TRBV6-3 TGTGCCAGCAGTTATTGGGGGTATGGCACTGAAGCTTTCTTT CASSYWGYGTEAFF
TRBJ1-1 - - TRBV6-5 TGTGCCAGCACCGGAGCAGGGGCAGGGGACACTGAAGCTTTCTTT CASTGAGAGDTEAFF
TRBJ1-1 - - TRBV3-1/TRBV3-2 TGTGCCAGCAGCCACCTCGAAGGAAGTGGCATGAACACTGAAGCTTTCTTT CASSHLEGSGMNTEAFF
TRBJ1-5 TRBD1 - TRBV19 TGTGCCAGTAGTTACAGGGGGCTCGGCAATCAGCCCCAGCATTTT CASSYRGLGNQPQHF
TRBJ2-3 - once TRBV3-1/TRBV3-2 TGTGCCAGCAGCCCATCCTCGTGGAGTACAGATACGCAGTATTTT CASSPSSWSTDTQYF
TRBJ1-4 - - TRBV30 TGTGCCTGGACCCCCTGGGGCACTCTGACTAATGAAAAACTGTTTTTT CAWTPWGTLTNEKLFF
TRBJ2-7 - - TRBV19 TGTGCCACCTCGTATGGGCAGTACTTC CATSYGQYF
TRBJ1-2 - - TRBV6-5 TGTGCCAGCACCCCGAGAGGGTTTTCGGACACATTCTTC CASTPRGFSDTFF
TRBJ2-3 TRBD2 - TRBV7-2 TGTGCCAGCAGCTTAGCGCGTACCAGCGGGGGTGCAGATACGCAGTATTTT CASSLARTSGGADTQYF
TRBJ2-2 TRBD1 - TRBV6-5 TGTGCCAGCAGTTACTCGACAGGGGACACCGGGGAGCTGTTTTTT CASSYSTGDTGELFF
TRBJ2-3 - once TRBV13 TGTGCCAGCAGCTTAGGAAGGGCAGATACGCAGTATTTT CASSLGRADTQYF
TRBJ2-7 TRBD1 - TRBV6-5 TGTGCCAGCAGTTCCGGGACAGGGAGTTCCTACGAGCAGTACTTC CASSSGTGSSYEQYF
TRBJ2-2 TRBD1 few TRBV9 TGTGCCAGCAGCGCCTCGGACAGGATGACCGGGGAGCTGTTTTTT CASSASDRMTGELFF
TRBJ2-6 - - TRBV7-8 TGTGCCAGCAGCTTGTCGGTGAGGGCCAACGTCCTGACTTTC CASSLSVRANVLTF
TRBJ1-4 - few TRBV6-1 TGTGCCAGCAGTGATCAAGCTAAAAACGGTGAAAAACTGTTTTTT CASSDQAKNGEKLFF
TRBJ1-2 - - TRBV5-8 TGTGCCAGCAGCCCTTTAAACAGCTATGGCTACACCTTC CASSPLNSYGYTF
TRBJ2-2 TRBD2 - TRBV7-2 TGTGCCAGCAGCCGTCGCGCTAGCGGTTCGAACACCGGGGAGCTGTTTTTT CASSRRASGSNTGELFF
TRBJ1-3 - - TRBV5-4 TGTGCCAGCAGCTTGCCCCCGGGGTACCCTGGAAACACCATATATTTT CASSLPPGYPGNTIYF
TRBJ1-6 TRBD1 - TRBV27 TGTGCCAGCAGTGCGGACAGGGGGTTTTATTCACCCCTCCACTTT CASSADRGFYSPLHF
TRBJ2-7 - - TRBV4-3 TGCGCCAGCAGCCAAGATCCGGGGGTCATGGGGCACTACGAGCAGTACTTC CASSQDPGVMGHYEQYF
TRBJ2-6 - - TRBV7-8 TGTGCCAGCAGTTCAGCAGGGGGGCGACCCAACGTCCTGACTTTC CASSSAGGRPNVLTF